This entry concerns a single T cell receptor beta chain. Antigen specificity is unknown. This entry belongs to a study of shared clonotypes between healthy human individuals. Study-level findings and limits: Sample collection involved blood only; tissue repertoires are likely different.

Assay: immunoSEQ multiplex PCR; the TCRdb copy retains only in-frame clones and omits some. Of about 380,000 clones in the sample, 96% were seen once. The V and J ends lost 5 bases and 5 bases, in that order; junction bases with no gene match: 7. The CDR3 is 15 amino acids. The V gene's germline CDR1 is MNHEY and CDR2 SMNVEV (reference sequence). This chain links TRBV27 with TRBJ2-7, with TRBD2 matching over 12 bases. This clonotype originated in a man under 40 in good health. Sequenced input: memory CD8+ T cells sorted from blood. Subset: CD45RO+ cells pooled with CCR7-negative TemRA cells. CDR3 sequence (DNA): TGTGCCAGCAGTCTGACTAGCGGGAGTACCAACGAGCAGTACTTC. Protein: CASSLTSGSTNEQYF.